This entry is about one T cell receptor (beta chain). Antigen: not known. The data originate from a study of beta chain features in type 1 diabetes. Study conclusions and caveats: With patients and controls alike, PCR might favor shorter templates to an equal degree.

Of the isolated RNA, all was reverse transcribed, and so the sequenced material was expressed TCRB transcripts. Roughly 3.7 million reads, on average, came from each naive, central memory and regulatory T cell sample. TCRdb keeps only in-frame clones here, not all; method: immunoSEQ multiplex PCR. Of about 900,000 clones in the sample, about 17% were seen once. Germline V gene sequence: CDR1 MDHEN, CDR2 SYDVKM. The CDR3 runs 12 residues. Trimming at V came to 3 bases and at J to 6 bases, leaving 1 base not matched to a gene. The sequence was obtained from a woman under 30 in good health. The sample comprised naive CD4+ T cells from blood. The rearrangement uses TRBV28 and TRBJ2-7, with 8 bases matching TRBD2. In DNA form, the CDR3 reads TGTGCCAGCAGTTTTCGGGGGGGCGAGCAGTACTTC. The encoded protein is CASSFRGGEQYF. The full variable domain, with the rest looked up from reference TRBV28 and TRBJ2-7, is DVKVTQSSRYLVKRTGEKVFLECVQDMDHENMFWYRQDPGLGLRLIYFSYDVKMKEKGDIPEGYSVSREKKERFSLILESASTNQTSMYLCASSFRGGEQYFGPGTRLTVT.